These 9 T cell receptor beta chains originate from one sample sequenced in a study of shared clonotypes between healthy human individuals. Clones were read by immunoSEQ multiplex PCR, and TCRdb kept only the in-frame ones, dropping some. The sample contains roughly 1,500,000 clones, about 98.5% of which appear only once. Material: naive CD4+ T cells sorted from blood. The subset here: CD45RA+ positively selected. Receptors were obtained from a man aged 30 to 45 in good health.

The chain is built from TRBV19 and TRBJ2-7; 9 bases are shared with TRBD1. In germline, CDR1 is LNHDA, CDR2 SQIVND (reference sequence). The CDR3 has 16 residues. V shed 5 bases and J 4 bases; nucleotides not matched to a gene: 12. The CDR3 region has the DNA TGTGCCAGTAGTTTATCCCACCAGGACAGGGGTTACGAGCAGTACTTC. It translates to CASSLSHQDRGYEQYF.

This clone was seen a single time. The V and J genes are TRBV6-5 and TRBJ1-1; TRBD1 aligns across 9 bases. The junction had 3 bases not matched to a gene; V was cut back by 6 bases and J by 1 base. Germline V gene lookup returns CDR1 MNHEY and CDR2 SVGAGI. This CDR3 is built from 14 residues. CDR3 sequence (DNA): TGTGCCAGCAGGAGGACAGGGGAGAACACTGAAGCTTTCTTT. Its translation: CASRRTGENTEAFF.

This chain joins TRBV30 and TRBJ2-1, with 9 nucleotides matching TRBD1. V dropped 0 bases and J dropped 7; count of bases not matched to a gene: 10. The CDR3 contains 16 residues. The germline CDR1 and CDR2 sequences are GTSNPN and SVGIG (reference sequence). In DNA, the CDR3 is TGTGCCTGGAGTGTACGGGGTGGGACAGGGTCTAATGAGCAGTTCTTC. Amino acid sequence: CAWSVRGGTGSNEQFF.

This chain links TRBV14 with TRBJ1-4; no reliable D call. Per germline, CDR1 SGHDN and CDR2 FVKESK. Trimming shortened V by 2 bases and J by 8 bases, and 15 bases separated the two germline ends. There are 15 residues in the CDR3. The CDR3 reads CASSQNWIREEKLFF. The CDR3 DNA is TGTGCCAGCAGCCAAAATTGGATTCGCGAGGAAAAACTGTTTTTT. Combining the CDR3 with reference TRBV14 and TRBJ1-4 gives the whole variable domain EAGVTQFPSHSVIEKGQTVTLRCDPISGHDNLYWYRRVMGKEIKFLLHFVKESKQDESGMPNNRFLAERTGGTYSTLKVQPAELEDSGVYFCASSQNWIREEKLFFGSGTQLSVL.

J is TRBJ2-7 and V is TRBV7-9, with 7 bases fitting TRBD2. Trimming took 5 bases from V and 1 from J; bases not matched to a gene: 11. Germline CDR1 SEHNR, CDR2 FQNEAQ (reference sequence). There are 16 residues in the CDR3. The CDR3 nucleotides read TGTGCCAGCAGCCCTCTCGGGGAGGGCCGTTCCTACGAGCAGTACTTC. This encodes CASSPLGEGRSYEQYF.

Note on this clone: Other nucleotide sequences from this sample produce the same CDR3. The genes are TRBV5-1 and TRBJ2-7; no clear D gene. V lost 0 bases, J lost 5 bases, and 6 bases lay in between. CDR3 length: 12 amino acids. Germline V lookup: CDR1 SGHRS, CDR2 YFSETQ. The CDR3 spells CASSLEGNEQYF. The CDR3 nucleotides read TGCGCCAGCAGCTTGGAGGGAAACGAGCAGTACTTC.

This chain joins TRBV28 and TRBJ2-1; D is unresolved. Germline V gene lookup returns CDR1 MDHEN and CDR2 SYDVKM. The V and J ends lost 2 bases and 0 bases respectively, with 5 bases between them. The CDR3 has 14 residues. CDR3 loop: CASSLPNSYNEQFF. Here the CDR3 DNA reads TGTGCCAGCAGTTTACCCAACTCCTACAATGAGCAGTTCTTC.

This clone appeared once. This chain connects TRBV7-8 to TRBJ2-3, with 10 positions matching TRBD1. Trimming cost V 2 bases and J 6 bases; bases outside gene matches: 14. The CDR3 consists of 18 residues. Looked up from germline, CDR1 is SGHVS and CDR2 is FQNEAQ. The CDR3 DNA is TGTGCCAGCAGCTTACGTCCGGGACAGGGGATATTTAGGGATACGCAGTATTTT. Amino acids: CASSLRPGQGIFRDTQYF.

The chain links TRBV19 to TRBJ1-5; D is undetermined. CDR3 length: 12 amino acids. CDR1 is LNHDA, CDR2 SQIVND, per germline (reference sequence). V dropped 3 bases and J dropped 12 bases, with 12 bases sitting between them. Here the CDR3 reads CASSIEFGIQHF. CDR3 sequence (DNA): TGTGCCAGTAGTATTGAATTCGGTATCCAGCATTTT.